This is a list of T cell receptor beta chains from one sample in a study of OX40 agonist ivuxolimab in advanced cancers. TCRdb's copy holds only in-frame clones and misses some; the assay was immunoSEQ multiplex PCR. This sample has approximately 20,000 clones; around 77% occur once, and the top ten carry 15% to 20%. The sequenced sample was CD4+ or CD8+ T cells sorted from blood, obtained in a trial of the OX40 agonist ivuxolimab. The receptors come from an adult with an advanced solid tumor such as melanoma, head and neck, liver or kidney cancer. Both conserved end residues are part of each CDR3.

CASSVHGGPLNQQYF	TRBJ2-7	TRBV19
CAISDPGQGGDSNQPQHF	TRBJ1-5	TRBV10-3
CASSTPGQELGYTF	TRBJ1-2	TRBV6-5
CASSLRGLGSYEQYF	TRBJ2-7	TRBV5-5
CASSLEGTAYEQYF	TRBJ2-7	TRBV5-5
CASSYSKGGREKLFF	TRBJ1-4	TRBV6-6
CASSPGAGPYEQYF	.	TRBV7-9
CASSQRGGAEAFF	TRBJ1-1	TRBV4-1
CASSLVGDYGYTF	TRBJ1-2	TRBV5-4
CATSRTGGFGELFF	TRBJ2-2	TRBV15
CASSDTTGTKNIQYF	TRBJ2-4	TRBV2
CASATSGGYNEQFF	TRBJ2-1	TRBV2
CASSTKQGFGNQPQHF	TRBJ1-5	TRBV19
CASSHSTTDTQYF	TRBJ2-3	TRBV5-4
CTSSQGSSGQTNYGYTF	TRBJ1-2	TRBV1
CASSQDGVFYEQYF	TRBJ2-7	TRBV4-1
CASSAGQPYEQYF	TRBJ2-7	TRBV7-9
CAWSVGQGNEKLFF	TRBJ1-4	TRBV30
CASSQVKVGGAYEQYF	TRBJ2-7	TRBV4-1
CASSEPDRQETQYF	TRBJ2-5	TRBV9
CAWSHIGGADEQFF	TRBJ2-1	TRBV30
CASSLTGATEQYF	TRBJ2-7	TRBV6-5
CASSPTWGLTEAFF	TRBJ1-1	TRBV7-9
CAWSVDTLVSYEQYF	TRBJ2-7	TRBV30
CASSAGTIVGEQFF	TRBJ2-1	TRBV6-5
CASSWDTLAKNIQYF	TRBJ2-4	TRBV7-9
CASSQGVIGLAGDYEQYF	TRBJ2-7	TRBV4-2
CASSLSEIPGQENTGELFF	TRBJ2-2	TRBV27
CASSLTSGNTGELFF	TRBJ2-2	TRBV6-5
CASSLRQTNTEAFF	TRBJ1-1	TRBV5-1
CSVEGTVTGGNNEQFF	TRBJ2-1	TRBV29-1
CASSRPGQTHCATNEKLFF	TRBJ1-4	TRBV21-1
CASTSAGQGGYEQYF	TRBJ2-7	TRBV5-1
CASSQRNEQFF	TRBJ2-1	TRBV14
CASNPNFPGSGEQYF	TRBJ2-7	TRBV5-5
CASSLINRVETQYF	TRBJ2-5	TRBV14
CASSVGTGVRPYTF	TRBJ1-2	TRBV9
CASSARGQGFYEQYF	TRBJ2-7	TRBV5-6
CARSEQGNEQFF	TRBJ2-1	TRBV5-3
CASTQGTDTQYF	TRBJ2-3	TRBV6-6
CASSLAGGIPLEQYF	TRBJ2-7	TRBV7-6
CAISETSASGNNEQFF	TRBJ2-1	TRBV10-3
CASSQDSSGTEAFF	TRBJ1-1	TRBV4-3
CASSEKGQSSYNSPLHF	TRBJ1-6	TRBV9
CASSWGGAINQETQYF	TRBJ2-5	TRBV5-4
CAISDNAYEQYF	TRBJ2-7	TRBV10-3
CASSYLAGVYNEQFF	TRBJ2-1	TRBV6-6
CAWMGHITYEQYF	TRBJ2-7	TRBV30
CASKKGGLTEAFF	TRBJ1-1	TRBV19
CASNETGTVQPQHF	TRBJ1-5	TRBV10-2
CASSDSQEKLFF	TRBJ1-4	TRBV7-9
CASSPRGLEVEQFF	TRBJ2-1	TRBV13
CASSLGDRGGYGYTF	TRBJ1-2	TRBV5-4
CASSLRTGELFF	TRBJ2-2	TRBV7-2
CASSQDDGGFAYEQYF	TRBJ2-7	TRBV4-2
CASSQVGAHRLNTGELFF	TRBJ2-2	TRBV4-3